This TCR beta chain was sequenced for a study of early T cells in non-severe SARS-CoV-2 infection. V lost 3 bases, J lost 2 bases, and 1 base stayed unmatched. The CDR3 contains 15 residues. In germline, CDR1 is LGHNA, CDR2 YSLEER. From the 5' RACE reads, TCRdb called clonotypes with MiXCR, one entry per CDR3 protein. The profile shows roughly 51,000 distinct CDR3 sequences, about 6.3% of them singletons. The V call is TRBV4-3, the J call TRBJ2-7; 13 bases agree with TRBD2. The TCR sequence derives from an adult who was a healthcare worker with PCR-confirmed SARS-CoV-2 infection or an uninfected control (not recorded which). Specimen: whole blood, collected at baseline. In DNA form, the CDR3 reads TGCGCCAGCAGCCATGGGACTAGCGGGGCCTACGAGCAGTACTTC. Translating it yields CASSHGTSGAYEQYF.